This is a list of T cell receptor beta chains from one sample in a study of CD8+ T cells in alopecia areata. Measured with immunoSEQ multiplex PCR; TCRdb has only the in-frame clones, and not every one. The sample includes about 210,000 clones, roughly 64% of them seen just once. The sample consisted of CD4+ T cells sorted from blood, taken at week 4, from a patient treated with tofacitinib. These receptors originate from a human donor with alopecia areata. CDR3s include the opening cysteine and the closing phenylalanine or tryptophan. The D gene is left open where the match is weak. Expanded clones are given a class, and other clones once, few, many or no size at all.

-	-	TRBJ2-6	TRBV7-2	TGTGCCAGCAGCTTAGCGATGAGGTCCGGGGCCAACGTCCTGACTTTC	CASSLAMRSGANVLTF
-	TRBD2	TRBJ2-1	TRBV29-1	TGCAGCGTCAAAAAACGGACTAGCTTAGGAGCCAATGAGCAGTTCTTC	CSVKKRTSLGANEQFF
-	TRBD1	TRBJ2-3	TRBV5-1	TGCGCCAGCAGCTGGACAGGGCCCCCGACCCCAGATACGCAGTATTTT	CASSWTGPPTPDTQYF
-	-	TRBJ2-7	TRBV13	TGTGCCAGCAGCGTGGACTCAGTAAGGGAGCAGTACTTC	CASSVDSVREQYF
-	-	TRBJ1-6	TRBV2	TGTGCCAGCAGCGCCAGCCTACAGGGCGTTTCACCCCTCCACTTT	CASSASLQGVSPLHF
-	-	TRBJ2-7	TRBV7-2	TGTGCCAGCGGTGCCGGCTACTCTGAGCAGTACTTC	CASGAGYSEQYF
-	TRBD2	TRBJ2-1	TRBV2	TGTGCCAGCAGTGGGGCCAGCGGGGGGGCCTGGCTCTTC	CASSGASGGAWLF
-	-	TRBJ2-4	TRBV7-2	TGTGCCAGCAGCCCAGCGGACATTCAGTACTTC	CASSPADIQYF
-	-	TRBJ1-2	TRBV25-1	TGTGCCAGCAGTGAGCGGACCCTCCGGCGAGGCTATGGCTACACCTTC	CASSERTLRRGYGYTF
-	-	TRBJ2-5	TRBV30	TGTGCCTGGAGCCTAAGGTTCTCGGAGACCCAGTACTTC	CAWSLRFSETQYF
-	TRBD1	TRBJ1-6	TRBV25-1	TGTGCCAGCACCAGGGGGGCAGGTTCACCCCTCCACTTT	CASTRGAGSPLHF
-	-	TRBJ1-2	TRBV29-1	TGCAGCTCCCGGGGCCTCTATGGCTACACCTTC	CSSRGLYGYTF
few	TRBD2	TRBJ2-7	TRBV27	TGTGCCAGCAGTCCTCATCCTAGCGGGGGGAACGAGCAGTACTTC	CASSPHPSGGNEQYF
-	TRBD1	TRBJ2-3	TRBV5-1	TGCGCCAGCTCTCCGGACAGGGGGGACACAGATACGCAGTATTTT	CASSPDRGDTDTQYF
-	-	TRBJ1-6	TRBV6-1	TGTGCCAGCAGTCAAGGGGCCAGGGATTATTCACCCCTCCACTTT	CASSQGARDYSPLHF
-	-	TRBJ2-1	TRBV7-2	TGTGCCAGCAGCTTACGCAATGAGCAGTTCTTC	CASSLRNEQFF
few	TRBD1	TRBJ2-2	TRBV30	TGTGCCTGGACGGACAGGGGGAGGAACACCGGGGAGCTGTTTTTT	CAWTDRGRNTGELFF
few	-	TRBJ2-3	TRBV11-2	TGTGCCAGCAGCAAGGGACCTGGCACAGATACGCAGTATTTT	CASSKGPGTDTQYF
-	-	TRBJ2-7	TRBV7-3	TGTGCCAACGTCGGGGGCTCCTACGAGCAGTACTTC	CANVGGSYEQYF